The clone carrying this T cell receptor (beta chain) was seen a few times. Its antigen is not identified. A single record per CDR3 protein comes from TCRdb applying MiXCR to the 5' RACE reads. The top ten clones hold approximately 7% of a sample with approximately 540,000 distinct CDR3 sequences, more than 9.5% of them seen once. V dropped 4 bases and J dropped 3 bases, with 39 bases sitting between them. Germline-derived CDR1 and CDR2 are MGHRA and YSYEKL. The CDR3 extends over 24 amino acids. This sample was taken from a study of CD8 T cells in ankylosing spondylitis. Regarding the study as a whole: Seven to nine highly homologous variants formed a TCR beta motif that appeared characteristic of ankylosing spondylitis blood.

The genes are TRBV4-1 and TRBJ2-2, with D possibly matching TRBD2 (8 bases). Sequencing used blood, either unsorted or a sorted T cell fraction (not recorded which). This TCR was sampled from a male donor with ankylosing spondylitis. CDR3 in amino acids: CASSLRGQTRGGAGDHTYTGELFF. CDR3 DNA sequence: TGCGCCAGCAGCCTCCGGGGACAGACAAGAGGGGGAGCGGGAGATCATACTTACACCGGGGAGCTGTTTTTT.